Each of the 16 T cell receptor beta chains below was sequenced from the same sample in a study of T cells after posttransplantation cyclophosphamide. Data came from immunoSEQ multiplex PCR; TCRdb stores just in-frame clones and leaves some out. The table lists roughly 42,000 clones, 90% of them singletons. Treatment was busulfan-fludarabine conditioning, a marrow graft, and cyclophosphamide on days +3 and +4. The specimen comprised PBMCs, sampled 55 to 70 days after allogeneic stem cell transplant with posttransplant cyclophosphamide. The receptors stem from a male patient in his sixties who received an allogeneic stem cell transplant from a related donor and was CMV-positive. Certain T cells may be donor cells from the graft.

V gene TRBV6-1 combines with J gene TRBJ2-7, with 9 bases matching TRBD1. Trimming took 4 bases from V and 3 from J; bases not matched to a gene: 10. The CDR3 runs to 16 residues. CDR1 and CDR2 from the germline V gene are MNHNS and SASEGT. This CDR3 is CASSVAGQGSLYEQYV. The CDR3 DNA reads as TGTGCCAGCAGTGTGGCGGGACAGGGAAGCCTCTACGAGCAGTACGTC.

The chain joins TRBV7-8 to TRBJ2-3; 7 bases line up with TRBD1. Germline assignment: CDR1 SGHVS and CDR2 FQNEAQ. The trim removed 10 bases at V and 1 base at J, leaving 5 bases unmatched. The CDR3 contains 13 residues. The CDR3, as DNA: TGTGCCACCCAGGGGGACGGCACAGATACGCAGTATTTT. Amino acids: CATQGDGTDTQYF.

The table lists this clone with a few counts. The chain is built from TRBV4-1 and TRBJ2-2; TRBD2 matches at 9 bases. The CDR3 spans 17 residues. CDR1 and CDR2 from the germline V gene are MGHRA and YSYEKL. Trimming took 0 bases from V and 5 from J; bases not matched to a gene: 7. The CDR3 region is CASSQDWTSAGTGELFF. In DNA form, the CDR3 reads TGCGCCAGCAGCCAAGATTGGACTAGCGCAGGGACCGGGGAGCTGTTTTTT.

The rearrangement uses TRBV5-4 and TRBJ1-6; a weak D match, TRBD1 (5 bases). With 0 bases removed from V and 9 bases from J, the gap between germline ends came to 10 bases. The CDR3 is made up of 14 amino acids. CDR1 and CDR2 from the germline V gene are SGHNT and YYREEE (reference sequence). CDR3 coding DNA: TGTGCCAGCAGCTTGGAAGGGGCGAGTTCACCCCTCCACTTT. This translates into CASSLEGASSPLHF. The full variable domain, in which reference TRBV5-4 and TRBJ1-6 provide the parts outside the CDR3, is ETGVTQSPTHLIKTRGQQVTLRCSSQSGHNTVSWYQQALGQGPQFIFQYYREEENGRGNFPPRFSGLQFPNYSSELNVNALELDDSALYLCASSLEGASSPLHFGNGTRLTVT.

The CDR3, as DNA: TGTGCCAGCAGCCCAACTAGCGGGGGACCCTACGAGCAGTACGTC. This codes for CASSPTSGGPYEQYV. V is TRBV6-5 and J is TRBJ2-7, with 11 bases matching TRBD2. This CDR3 is 15 amino acids long. The V segment lost 6 bases and the J segment 2 bases; nucleotides outside the gene matches: 6. CDR1 and CDR2 (germline): MNHEY, SVGAGI.

The chain carries TRBV19 and TRBJ1-2; 7 bases align to TRBD1. The V and J ends lost 2 bases and 7 bases, in that order; junction bases with no gene match: 10. CDR1 and CDR2 from the germline V gene are LNHDA and SQIVND (reference sequence). The CDR3 is 15 amino acids. The DNA of the CDR3 is TGTGCCAGTAGTATATCCCCCCCGGGACAGAGTGGCTACACCTTC. Translating it yields CASSISPPGQSGYTF. Full variable domain (rest looked up from reference TRBV19 and TRBJ1-2): DGGITQSPKYLFRKEGQNVTLSCEQNLNHDAMYWYRQDPGQGLRLIYYSQIVNDFQKGDIAEGYSVSREKKESFPLTVTSAQKNPTAFYLCASSISPPGQSGYTFGSGTRLTVV.

The J gene is TRBJ2-5, the V gene TRBV6-1; the D is unclear. Germline values: CDR1 MNHNS, CDR2 SASEGT. CDR3 length: 13 amino acids. Trimming left V 1 base short and J 5 bases short, with 8 bases between. The CDR3 DNA reads as TGTGCCAGCAGTGAAGGGTTTCGGGAGACCCAGTACTTC. Amino acid sequence: CASSEGFRETQYF.

The gene calls are TRBV9 and TRBJ2-1, with 9 bases identical to TRBD2. This CDR3 spans 17 amino acids. Germline V gene sequence: CDR1 SGDLS, CDR2 YYNGEE. J lost 9 bases, V lost 4 bases, and 17 bases had no gene match. CDR3 amino acids: CASSSRGSGGGAGEQFF. DNA for the CDR3: TGTGCCAGCAGCTCGCGAGGATCGGGCGGGGGGGCCGGTGAGCAGTTCTTC. Full variable domain (rest looked up from reference TRBV9 and TRBJ2-1): DSGVTQTPKHLITATGQRVTLRCSPRSGDLSVYWYQQSLDQGLQFLIQYYNGEERAKGNILERFSAQQFPDLHSELNLSSLELGDSALYFCASSSRGSGGGAGEQFFGPGTRLTVL.

The chain has TRBV30 and TRBJ1-1; D not certain. Germline assignment: CDR1 GTSNPN and CDR2 SVGIG (reference sequence). Trimming took 1 base from V and 8 from J, leaving 11 bases between them. The CDR3 runs to 12 residues. DNA of the CDR3: TGTGCCTGGAGTGCCGGAGTCGGGGAAGCTTTCTTT. Protein sequence: CAWSAGVGEAFF. Combining the CDR3 with reference TRBV30 and TRBJ1-1 gives the whole variable domain SQTIHQWPATLVQPVGSPLSLECTVEGTSNPNLYWYRQAAGRGLQLLFYSVGIGQISSEVPQNLSASRPQDRQFILSSKKLLLSDSGFYLCAWSAGVGEAFFGQGTRLTVV.

The DNA of the CDR3 is TGCGCCAGCAGCTTGATATTCCGAAAGGGGTTCGACGGGGAGCTGTTTTTT. Translating it yields CASSLIFRKGFDGELFF. V usage is TRBV5-1 and J usage is TRBJ2-2; possible D gene TRBD1, 5 bases. Trimming removed 1 base from V and 7 bases from J, with 20 bases in between. This CDR3 region has 17 residues. Per germline, CDR1 SGHRS and CDR2 YFSETQ.

The V and J genes are TRBV19 and TRBJ1-2, with 10 bases that match TRBD1. Germline-derived CDR1 and CDR2 are LNHDA and SQIVND (reference sequence). J gave up 4 bases and V 6 bases, and 11 bases lay outside the gene matches. The CDR3 is 16 amino acids. The DNA for the CDR3 is TGTGCCAGTAGAACGGAACCGGGACAGGGGACCTATGGCTACACCTTC. It encodes CASRTEPGQGTYGYTF.

The rearrangement uses TRBV5-1 and TRBJ2-3, with 7 positions matching TRBD1. This CDR3 is 15 amino acids long. Trimming cost V 2 bases and J 0 bases; bases outside gene matches: 3. Looked up from germline, CDR1 is SGHRS and CDR2 is YFSETQ. This CDR3 is CASSFKGASTDTQYF. CDR3 coding DNA: TGCGCCAGCAGCTTTAAGGGGGCTAGCACAGATACGCAGTATTTT.

The rearrangement joins TRBV5-4 to TRBJ1-3; no reliable D call. Germline V gene sequence: CDR1 SGHNT, CDR2 YYREEE (reference sequence). The CDR3 extends over 13 amino acids. The V end was cut by 7 bases, the J end by 4 bases, with 12 bases between. The CDR3 is CASRRNEGNTIYF. The CDR3 coding sequence is TGTGCCAGCCGCAGGAATGAGGGAAACACCATATATTTT. Looking up the rest from reference TRBV5-4 and TRBJ1-3 gives the full variable domain: ETGVTQSPTHLIKTRGQQVTLRCSSQSGHNTVSWYQQALGQGPQFIFQYYREEENGRGNFPPRFSGLQFPNYSSELNVNALELDDSALYLCASRRNEGNTIYFGEGSWLTVV.

This clone was detected only once. This chain links TRBV6-5 with TRBJ1-2; D not certain. Trimming took 6 bases from V and 2 from J, leaving 10 bases between them. The CDR3 has 13 amino acids. CDR1 and CDR2 from the germline V gene are MNHEY and SVGAGI. CDR3 amino acids: CASRTDGNYGYTF. The CDR3 DNA follows: TGTGCCAGCAGAACTGACGGGAACTATGGCTACACCTTC.

The chain combines TRBV6-1 with TRBJ1-3, with D unclear. The germline CDR1 and CDR2 sequences are MNHNS and SASEGT. The CDR3 consists of 14 residues. V lost 4 bases, J lost 0 bases, and 7 bases lay in between. For the CDR3, the DNA is TGTGCCAGCAGTGTAACAGACTCTGGAAACACCATATATTTT. Residues: CASSVTDSGNTIYF.

The gene calls are TRBV19 and TRBJ1-5; D not resolved. Trimming removed 7 bases at V and 2 bases at J, with 18 bases between. Germline CDR1 reads LNHDA; CDR2 reads SQIVND (reference sequence). CDR3 length: 16 residues. The CDR3 DNA follows: TGTGCCAGTACCCTTGGGAGGGAGAAGGGCAATCAGCCCCAGCATTTT. Its translation: CASTLGREKGNQPQHF.